The T cell receptor (beta chain) described here comes from a study of CD8+ T cells in alopecia areata. Overall study context: Treated patients took oral tofacitinib at 5 to 10 mg twice daily. The protocol delivered tofacitinib for 6 to 18 months, then withdrew it for 6 months. Overall study results and limits: The treated group had a single nonresponder, limiting CD8+ expansion-response conclusions. Affected lesional scalp, above all in alopecia totalis/universalis, was more clonal than normal scalp.

The CDR3 runs to 15 residues. Germline loops: CDR1 MNHEY, CDR2 SMNVEV (reference sequence). V lost 4 bases and J lost 8; bases outside the gene matches: 13. As for treatment: oral pan-JAK inhibitor, 5-10 mg twice daily. Following extraction, RNA underwent reverse transcription to cDNA, which served as the sequencing template. Profiling relied on immunoSEQ multiplex PCR, and the TCRdb table lists in-frame clones only, not all of them. The sample includes 130,000 or so clones, around 86% seen only once; the top ten take around 13%. Comment on this clone: The antigen is unknown.

This TCR derives from a human donor with alopecia areata. The sample here was CD8+ T cells sorted from blood, taken at week 4, from a patient treated with tofacitinib. The chain joins TRBV27 to TRBJ1-2; 7 nucleotides align to TRBD1. CDR3 DNA sequence: TGTGCCAGCAGTTCCGCGGAGACAGGGCAAGGGGGCTACACCTTC. Amino acids: CASSSAETGQGGYTF.